A selection of T cell receptor beta chains follows, all from one sample in a study of cytomegalovirus exposure and HLA in healthy donors. Measured with immunoSEQ multiplex PCR; TCRdb has only the in-frame clones, and not every one. The data contain tens of thousands of clones, roughly 78% of them singletons. What was sequenced was PBMCs. These receptors originate from a male donor in good health and CMV-seropositive. Each CDR3 is given with its conserved first and last residue. A D gene is named only where the DNA matches it firmly. Size is omitted from some rows. Given values are once, few, many or a class for expanded clones.

CDR3,DNA,J,D,V,size
CASSLTGSGNEKLFF,TGCGCCAGCAGCTTGACAGGATCGGGTAATGAAAAACTGTTTTTT,TRBJ1-4,NA,TRBV5-1,NA
CASSASLTDTQYF,TGTGCCAGCAGCGCTAGCCTAACAGATACGCAGTATTTT,TRBJ2-3,NA,TRBV4-2,NA
CASSLAGGQETQYF,TGCGCCAGCAGCTTGGCGGGAGGGCAAGAGACCCAGTACTTC,TRBJ2-5,TRBD2,TRBV5-1,NA
CASSLQGASTEAFF,TGTGCCAGCAGTCTACAGGGGGCATCAACTGAAGCTTTCTTT,TRBJ1-1,TRBD1,TRBV27,NA
CASSPAGGGNEKLFF,TGTGCCAGCAGCCCCGCCGGGGGAGGTAATGAAAAACTGTTTTTT,TRBJ1-4,NA,TRBV7-3,NA
CASSPQEEVGGHGYTF,TGTGCCAGCAGCCCGCAGGAGGAGGTCGGAGGGCATGGCTACACCTTC,TRBJ1-2,NA,TRBV7-9,NA
CAISERGTYSNQPQHF,TGTGCCATCAGTGAGAGGGGGACATATAGCAATCAGCCCCAGCATTTT,TRBJ1-5,NA,TRBV10-3,few
CASSKQAGRAGELFF,TGTGCCAGCAGCAAACAGGCGGGAAGGGCCGGGGAGCTGTTTTTT,TRBJ2-2,NA,TRBV7-2,few
CASSFTGGSSKNIQYF,TGTGCCAGCAGCTTTACAGGGGGGTCGTCCAAAAACATTCAGTACTTC,TRBJ2-4,TRBD1,TRBV7-9,once
CASSPSGRRGNTEAFF,TGTGCCAGCTCACCTTCTGGAAGGCGGGGGAACACTGAAGCTTTCTTT,TRBJ1-1,NA,TRBV18,once
CASRGLAGGGNEQFF,TGTGCCAGCAGGGGGCTAGCGGGAGGAGGGAATGAGCAGTTCTTC,TRBJ2-1,TRBD2,TRBV7-2,NA
CASSSRTHSYNEQFF,TGTGCCAGCAGCTCCCGGACTCACTCCTACAATGAGCAGTTCTTC,TRBJ2-1,NA,TRBV13,few
CASRTTAGEGTDTQYF,TGTGCCAGCAGAACGACTGCGGGAGAGGGCACAGATACGCAGTATTTT,TRBJ2-3,TRBD2,TRBV28,NA
CASRTGEPQHF,TGTGCCAGCAGGACAGGGGAGCCCCAGCATTTT,TRBJ1-5,TRBD1,TRBV6-6,NA
CASSYEAGGDTGELFF,TGTGCCAGCAGTTACGAAGCGGGAGGGGACACCGGGGAGCTGTTTTTT,TRBJ2-2,TRBD2,TRBV6-5,NA
CASSPTENYGYTF,TGTGCCAGCAGTCCGACAGAGAACTATGGCTACACCTTC,TRBJ1-2,NA,TRBV6-5,NA
CASRLGLNSNQPQHF,TGTGCCAGCAGATTAGGACTGAATAGCAATCAGCCCCAGCATTTT,TRBJ1-5,NA,TRBV7-8,NA
CASSATSGVRETQYF,TGTGCCAGCAGTGCAACTAGCGGGGTTAGAGAGACCCAGTACTTC,TRBJ2-5,TRBD2,TRBV5-4,NA
CASSLGGRRVYNEQFF,TGTGCCAGCAGCTTGGGTGGTCGGCGGGTTTACAATGAGCAGTTCTTC,TRBJ2-1,NA,TRBV7-2,NA
CASSPLASSGFF,TGTGCCAGCAGTCCCTTGGCCAGTTCGGGGTTCTTT,TRBJ1-1,NA,TRBV6-4,NA
CASSLIAGPNTEAFF,TGTGCCAGCAGCTTAATTGCAGGGCCTAACACTGAAGCTTTCTTT,TRBJ1-1,NA,TRBV7-3,NA
CASRGQGAGDNEQFF,TGTGCCAGCAGGGGACAGGGGGCTGGGGACAATGAGCAGTTCTTC,TRBJ2-1,TRBD1,TRBV27,NA
CASSPEGSQPQHF,TGTGCCAGCAGCCCGGAGGGAAGCCAGCCCCAGCATTTT,TRBJ1-5,NA,TRBV4-2,few
CASRRQGALGYTF,TGTGCCAGCAGACGACAGGGGGCGCTTGGCTACACCTTC,TRBJ1-2,TRBD1,TRBV28,NA
CASGLTGTGGIGEKLFF,TGTGCCAGCGGTCTCACCGGGACAGGGGGCATCGGGGAAAAACTGTTTTTT,TRBJ1-4,TRBD1,TRBV28,NA
CASSRRDSTYNEQFF,TGTGCCAGCAGCCGCCGGGACAGCACCTACAATGAGCAGTTCTTC,TRBJ2-1,TRBD1,TRBV5-8,once
CASSSQLAGVQDTQYF,TGCGCCAGCAGCTCCCAACTAGCGGGAGTTCAAGATACGCAGTATTTT,TRBJ2-3,TRBD2,TRBV5-1,NA
CASRPTGSDTQYF,TGTGCCAGCAGACCTACAGGGTCAGATACGCAGTATTTT,TRBJ2-3,NA,TRBV11-2,NA
CASSPLPTGELFF,TGTGCCAGCAGCCCACTCCCCACCGGGGAGCTGTTTTTT,TRBJ2-2,NA,TRBV6-1,NA
CTSSQDDLERGSKGTQYF,TGCACCAGCAGCCAAGATGACTTGGAGCGGGGGTCGAAGGGTACGCAGTATTTT,TRBJ2-3,NA,TRBV1,NA
CASTLANTGELFF,TGTGCCAGCACCCTCGCGAACACCGGGGAGCTGTTTTTT,TRBJ2-2,NA,TRBV2,NA
CASSPTGTGPNQPQHF,TGTGCCAGCAGTCCTACCGGGACAGGGCCAAATCAGCCCCAGCATTTT,TRBJ1-5,TRBD1,TRBV28,few
CASSQRNEQFF,TGCGCCAGCAGCCAGAGGAATGAGCAGTTCTTC,TRBJ2-1,NA,TRBV5-1,few
CATKGQGLTDTQYF,TGTGCCACCAAAGGACAGGGTTTAACAGATACGCAGTATTTT,TRBJ2-3,TRBD1,TRBV19,NA
CASSLAAGHASGNTIYF,TGTGCCAGCAGCTTAGCTGCGGGTCACGCGTCTGGAAACACCATATATTTT,TRBJ1-3,NA,TRBV7-9,NA
CASGRGTDSNQPQHF,TGTGCTAGTGGCCGGGGGACAGACAGCAATCAGCCCCAGCATTTT,TRBJ1-5,TRBD1,TRBV12-5,NA
CASSPTSSYEQYF,TGTGCCAGTAGTCCTACTAGCTCCTACGAGCAGTACTTC,TRBJ2-7,NA,TRBV19,few
CASSLFAGSYEQYF,TGCGCCAGCAGCTTGTTTGCAGGGTCCTACGAGCAGTACTTC,TRBJ2-7,NA,TRBV5-1,NA
CASSEVGDYTGELFF,TGTGCCAGCAGTGAGGTGGGTGACTACACCGGGGAGCTGTTTTTT,TRBJ2-2,NA,TRBV28,NA
CASSSDSNQPQHF,TGTGCCAGCAGTTCTGACTCCAATCAGCCCCAGCATTTT,TRBJ1-5,NA,TRBV28,few
CASSLVGLALQETQYF,TGTGCCAGCAGTTTAGTAGGACTAGCGCTACAAGAGACCCAGTACTTC,TRBJ2-5,TRBD2,TRBV28,NA
CASSAGNGYTF,TGTGCCAGCAGTGCAGGGAATGGCTACACCTTC,TRBJ1-2,NA,TRBV2,NA
CASSPRTGGEKLFF,TGTGCCAGCAGTCCCCGCACAGGGGGTGAAAAACTGTTTTTT,TRBJ1-4,TRBD1,TRBV7-9,NA
CATSRDRGTDTQYF,TGTGCCACCAGCAGGGACAGAGGGACAGATACGCAGTACTTT,TRBJ2-3,TRBD1,TRBV15,NA
CASRPFPGLQSSGNTIYF,TGTGCCAGCAGACCTTTCCCGGGACTCCAGAGCTCTGGAAACACCATATATTTT,TRBJ1-3,NA,TRBV28,NA
CASSKGDRVDQPQHF,TGTGCCAGCAGCAAAGGGGACAGGGTTGATCAGCCCCAGCATTTT,TRBJ1-5,NA,TRBV21-1,NA
CSVELQGVGGYTF,TGCAGCGTTGAGTTACAGGGGGTGGGCGGCTACACCTTC,TRBJ1-2,TRBD1,TRBV29-1,NA
CASSSSGGSNYGYTF,TGTGCCAGCAGTTCCTCAGGGGGCAGTAACTATGGCTACACCTTC,TRBJ1-2,TRBD1,TRBV6-6,NA
CASSWTQGGEQFF,TGTGCCAGCAGCTGGACACAGGGAGGGGAGCAGTTCTTC,TRBJ2-1,NA,TRBV27,NA
CASSTLQGNQPQHF,TGTGCCAGCAGTACACTGCAGGGAAATCAGCCCCAGCATTTT,TRBJ1-5,NA,TRBV6-5,many
CASSVSGTIPGFNEQFF,TGTGCCAGCAGTGTCTCGGGGACTATCCCGGGATTTAATGAGCAGTTCTTC,TRBJ2-1,TRBD2,TRBV28,NA
CASSSDRSSYNEQFF,TGTGCCAGCAGTTCGGACAGGAGCTCCTACAATGAGCAGTTCTTC,TRBJ2-1,TRBD1,TRBV6-5,NA